This T cell receptor beta chain was obtained from a study of T cells in Graves' hyperthyroidism and ophthalmopathy. There were TCR beta CDR3 regions amplified from RNA transcripts. The HTBI primer set was used in a first-round RT-PCR of the TCR CDR3. Each CDR3 protein is one row after TCRdb ran MiXCR on the multiplex PCR reads. The sample yields about 420,000 distinct CDR3 sequences, more than 15% seen once. The CDR3 spans 16 residues. Germline V gives CDR1 MDHEN, CDR2 SYDVKM. Trimming cost V 2 bases and J 5 bases; bases outside gene matches: 4. The chain links TRBV28 to TRBJ2-2; 11 bases match TRBD1. The receptor was isolated from a woman in her late teens or twenties with Graves' hyperthyroidism. Sequences were obtained from blood. CDR3 sequence: CASSLRTGGRTGELFF. Here the CDR3 DNA reads TGTGCCAGCAGTTTACGGACAGGGGGCCGGACCGGGGAGCTGTTTTTT.